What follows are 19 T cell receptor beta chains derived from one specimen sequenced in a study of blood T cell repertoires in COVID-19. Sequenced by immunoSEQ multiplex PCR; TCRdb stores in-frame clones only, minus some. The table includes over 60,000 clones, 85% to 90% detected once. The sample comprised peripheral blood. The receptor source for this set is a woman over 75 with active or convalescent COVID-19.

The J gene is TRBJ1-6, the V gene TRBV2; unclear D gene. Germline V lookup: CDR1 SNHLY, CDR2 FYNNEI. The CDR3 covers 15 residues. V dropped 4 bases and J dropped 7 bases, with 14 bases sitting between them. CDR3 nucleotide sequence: TGTGCCAGCAGTGCCCAAGGAGGAACCAATTCACCCCTCCACTTT. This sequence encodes CASSAQGGTNSPLHF.

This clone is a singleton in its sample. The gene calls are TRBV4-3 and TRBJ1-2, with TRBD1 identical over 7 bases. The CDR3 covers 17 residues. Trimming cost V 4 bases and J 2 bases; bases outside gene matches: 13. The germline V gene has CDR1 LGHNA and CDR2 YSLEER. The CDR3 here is CASSPTDRAGRNYGYTF. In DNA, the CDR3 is TGCGCCAGCAGCCCCACCGACAGGGCGGGCCGGAACTATGGCTACACCTTC.

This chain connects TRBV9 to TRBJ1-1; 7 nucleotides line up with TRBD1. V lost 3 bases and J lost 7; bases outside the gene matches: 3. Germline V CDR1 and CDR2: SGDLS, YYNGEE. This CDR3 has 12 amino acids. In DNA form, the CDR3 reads TGTGCCAGCAGCGGCGGACAGGTTGAAGCTTTCTTT. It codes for CASSGGQVEAFF.

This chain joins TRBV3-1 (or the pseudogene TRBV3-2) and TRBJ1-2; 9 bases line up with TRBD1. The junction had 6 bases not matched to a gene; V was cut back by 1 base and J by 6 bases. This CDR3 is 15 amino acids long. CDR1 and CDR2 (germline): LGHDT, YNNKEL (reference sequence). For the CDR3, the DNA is TGTGCCAGCAGCCAAGGGGCGGGACAGGGTAATGGCTACACCTTC. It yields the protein CASSQGAGQGNGYTF.

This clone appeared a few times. CDR3 sequence: CASSRGLAGGVTETQYF. For the CDR3, the DNA is TGCGCCAGCAGCCGGGGACTAGCGGGGGGCGTCACGGAGACCCAGTACTTC. This chain uses TRBV4-1 with TRBJ2-5; 15 bases line up with TRBD2. The V gene's germline CDR1 is MGHRA and CDR2 YSYEKL. After removal of 4 bases from V and 5 bases from J, the junction contained 8 bases not matched to a gene. The CDR3 runs to 17 residues.

CDR3 DNA sequence: TGTGCCAGCAGCTTCAGCGGAGACAATTCACCCCTCCACTTT. Encoded protein: CASSFSGDNSPLHF. This sequence joins TRBV7-2 and TRBJ1-6; D uncertain. The germline CDR1 and CDR2 sequences are SGHTA and FQGNSA. The CDR3 spans 14 residues. Between the trimmed V and J ends, which lost 3 bases and 7 bases, there was a span of 10 bases.

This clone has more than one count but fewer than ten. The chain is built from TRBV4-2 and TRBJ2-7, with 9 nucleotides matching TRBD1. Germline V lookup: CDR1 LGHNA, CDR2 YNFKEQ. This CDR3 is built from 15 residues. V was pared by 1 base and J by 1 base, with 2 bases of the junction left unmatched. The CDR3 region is CASSQGQGVSYEQYF. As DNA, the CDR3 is TGTGCCAGCAGCCAAGGACAGGGGGTATCCTACGAGCAGTACTTC.

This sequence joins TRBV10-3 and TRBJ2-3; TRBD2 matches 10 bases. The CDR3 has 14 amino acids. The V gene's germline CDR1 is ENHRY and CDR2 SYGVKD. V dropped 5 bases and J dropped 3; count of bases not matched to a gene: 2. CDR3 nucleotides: TGTGCCATCAGTAGCGGGGGGGTTACAGATACGCAGTATTTT. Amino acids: CAISSGGVTDTQYF.

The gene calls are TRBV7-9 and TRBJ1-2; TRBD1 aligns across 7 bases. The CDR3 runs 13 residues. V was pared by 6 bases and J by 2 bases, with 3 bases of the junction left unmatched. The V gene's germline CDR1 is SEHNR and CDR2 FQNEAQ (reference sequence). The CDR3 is CASRLTGNYGYTF. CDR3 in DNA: TGTGCCAGCAGGTTGACAGGGAACTATGGCTACACCTTC.

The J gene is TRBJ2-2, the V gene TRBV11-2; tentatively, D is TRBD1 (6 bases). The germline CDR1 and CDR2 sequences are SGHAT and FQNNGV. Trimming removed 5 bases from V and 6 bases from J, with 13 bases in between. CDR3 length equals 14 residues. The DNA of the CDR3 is TGTGCCAGCAGCCACAGGGTAGGGGCCGGGGAGCTGTTTTTT. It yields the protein CASSHRVGAGELFF.

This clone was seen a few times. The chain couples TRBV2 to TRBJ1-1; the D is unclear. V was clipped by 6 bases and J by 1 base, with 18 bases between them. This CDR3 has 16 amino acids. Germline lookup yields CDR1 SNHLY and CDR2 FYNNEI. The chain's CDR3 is CASSGPSRQGNTEAFF. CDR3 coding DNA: TGTGCCAGCAGCGGCCCTTCGCGACAAGGGAACACTGAAGCTTTCTTT.

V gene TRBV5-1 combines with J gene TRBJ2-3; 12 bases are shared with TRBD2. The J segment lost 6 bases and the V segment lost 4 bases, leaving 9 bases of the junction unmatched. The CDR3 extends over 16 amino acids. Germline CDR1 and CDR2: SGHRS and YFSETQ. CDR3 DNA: TGCGCCAGCAGCGTAGGACTAGCGGGGATATCTGATACGCAGTATTTT. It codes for CASSVGLAGISDTQYF.

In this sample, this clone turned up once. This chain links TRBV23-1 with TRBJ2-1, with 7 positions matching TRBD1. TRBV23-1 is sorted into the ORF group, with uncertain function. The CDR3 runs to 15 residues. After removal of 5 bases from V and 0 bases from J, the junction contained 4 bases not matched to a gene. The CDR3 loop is CASSNRQGSYNEQFF. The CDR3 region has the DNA TGCGCCAGCAGTAATCGACAGGGCTCCTACAATGAGCAGTTCTTC.

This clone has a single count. The CDR3 is CASSLNRVEAFF. CDR3 DNA sequence: TGTGCCAGCAGCTTGAACCGGGTTGAAGCTTTCTTT. V usage is TRBV5-6 and J usage is TRBJ1-1; D unclear. V was pared by 1 base and J by 7 bases, with 8 bases between. The CDR3 covers 12 residues. Germline V lookup: CDR1 SGHDT, CDR2 YYEEEE.

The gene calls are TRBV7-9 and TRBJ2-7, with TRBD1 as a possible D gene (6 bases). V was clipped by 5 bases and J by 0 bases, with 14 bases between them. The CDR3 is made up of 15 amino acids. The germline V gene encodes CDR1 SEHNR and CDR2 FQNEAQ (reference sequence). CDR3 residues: CASSPLGQSSYEQYF. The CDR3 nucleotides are TGTGCCAGCAGCCCGCTCGGACAGAGCTCCTACGAGCAGTACTTC.

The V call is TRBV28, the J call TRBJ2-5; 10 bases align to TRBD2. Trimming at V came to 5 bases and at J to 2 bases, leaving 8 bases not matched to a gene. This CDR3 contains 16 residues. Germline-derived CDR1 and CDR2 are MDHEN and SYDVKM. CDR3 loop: CASSGLAGVLQETQYF. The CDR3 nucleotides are TGTGCCAGCAGTGGGCTAGCGGGGGTCCTTCAAGAGACCCAGTACTTC.

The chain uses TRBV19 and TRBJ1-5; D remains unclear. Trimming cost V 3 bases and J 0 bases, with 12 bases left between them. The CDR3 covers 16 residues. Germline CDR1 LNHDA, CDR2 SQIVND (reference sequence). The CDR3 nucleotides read TGTGCCAGTAGTATTCCCCTACCATATAGCAATCAGCCCCAGCATTTT. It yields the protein CASSIPLPYSNQPQHF.

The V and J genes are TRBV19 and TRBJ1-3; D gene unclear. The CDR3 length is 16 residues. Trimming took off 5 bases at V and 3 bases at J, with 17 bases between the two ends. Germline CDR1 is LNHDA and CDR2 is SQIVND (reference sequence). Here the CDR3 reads CASSYAVRVFGNTIYF. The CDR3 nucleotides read TGTGCCAGTAGTTACGCGGTTCGGGTTTTTGGAAACACCATATATTTT.

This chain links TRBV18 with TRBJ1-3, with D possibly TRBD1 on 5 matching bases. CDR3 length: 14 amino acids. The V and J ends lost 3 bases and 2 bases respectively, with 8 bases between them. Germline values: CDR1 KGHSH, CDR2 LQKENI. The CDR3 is CASSPETAGNTIYF. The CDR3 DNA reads TGTGCCAGCTCACCCGAGACAGCTGGAAACACCATATATTTT.